The 24 T cell receptor beta chains below come from one sample, sequenced in a study of metastatic and nonmetastatic thyroid tumors. TCRdb called clones again from the PCR reads with MiXCR. The top ten clones hold approximately 8.8% of a sample with 40,000 to 50,000 clones, 12% of them seen once. Every patient underwent thyroid surgery untreated. Sequencing was done on a sample of blood. Every receptor here comes from a male donor with papillary thyroid cancer or a benign thyroid nodule (not recorded which). Some clones in this sample may be carry-over from other donors' samples.

Points on this clone: This may stem from a read error, because a much larger clone lies one nucleotide away. The chain is built from TRBV2 and TRBJ2-4, with D possibly TRBD2 on 6 matching bases. The germline V and J ends were trimmed by 7 bases and 0 bases, with 13 bases remaining between them. The V gene's germline CDR1 is SNHLY and CDR2 FYNNEI. This CDR3 is built from 15 residues. The CDR3 spells CASKRLALAKNIQYF. In nucleotides, the CDR3 is TGTGCCAGCAAAAGGCTAGCGTTAGCCAAAAACATTCAGTACTTC.

As regards this clone: It may be a read error: a sequence one base away is much more abundant. The chain employs TRBV7-9 and TRBJ2-1, with 7 nucleotides matching TRBD1. The CDR3 consists of 14 residues. With V trimmed by 1 base and J by 8 bases, 5 bases remained unmatched. Germline values: CDR1 SEHNR, CDR2 FQNEAQ (reference sequence). The CDR3 sequence is CASSLDSTGYEQFF. The CDR3 nucleotides read TGTGCCAGCAGCTTAGATTCGACAGGGTATGAGCAGTTCTTC.

This clone was observed at least ten times. The CDR3 loop reads CSVVVGGDTQYF. CDR3 DNA: TGCAGCGTGGTCGTTGGGGGAGATACGCAGTATTTT. This chain links TRBV29-1 with TRBJ2-3; possibly TRBD1 or TRBD2 for D (5 bases each). V was clipped by 6 bases and J by 5 bases, with 12 bases between them. Germline V lookup: CDR1 SQVTM, CDR2 ANQGSEA. CDR3 length: 12 residues.

There are many counts of this clone. The chain uses TRBV19 and TRBJ2-1, with 9 bases matching TRBD1. Per the germline V gene, CDR1 is LNHDA and CDR2 is SQIVND (reference sequence). The length of the CDR3 is 15 residues. Unmatched junction bases numbered 4, after V lost 7 bases and J lost 0 bases. The CDR3 coding sequence is TGTGCCAGTACCGTGACAGGGGGCTCCTACAATGAGCAGTTCTTC. Encoded protein: CASTVTGGSYNEQFF.

This clone was detected many times. The chain uses TRBV11-2 and TRBJ2-7; D is undetermined. V dropped 4 bases and J dropped 3 bases, with 4 bases sitting between them. Germline V CDR1 and CDR2: SGHAT, FQNNGV. The CDR3 length is 11 residues. The DNA for the CDR3 is TGTGCCAGCAGCTACGGCTACGAGCAGTACTTC. Its protein is CASSYGYEQYF.

This clone was counted at least ten times. V usage is TRBV6-1 and J usage is TRBJ2-7; 9 bases fit TRBD1. The V gene end was trimmed by 5 bases and the J gene end by 7 bases; junction bases not matched to a gene: 18. Germline V gene lookup returns CDR1 MNHNS and CDR2 SASEGT. The CDR3 length is 17 residues. The CDR3 protein is CASSSLRGQGSFGEQYF. In DNA, the CDR3 is TGTGCCAGCAGTTCCCTTCGGGGACAGGGTTCTTTCGGGGAGCAGTACTTC.

At least ten counts were recorded for this clone. The chain combines TRBV11-3 with TRBJ2-2; the match to TRBD2 covers 11 bases. V dropped 4 bases and J dropped 5; count of bases not matched to a gene: 9. The CDR3 covers 17 residues. Germline V gives CDR1 SGHNT, CDR2 YENEEA. In DNA, the CDR3 is TGTGCCAGCAGCTACCGTGGGCTAGCGGGAGGAACCGGGGAGCTGTTTTTT. It codes for CASSYRGLAGGTGELFF.

This clone was detected many times. The V and J genes are TRBV11-2 and TRBJ1-1; D is uncertain. The CDR3 totals 13 residues. The V end was cut by 2 bases, the J end by 2 bases, with 6 bases between. Germline CDR1 SGHAT, CDR2 FQNNGV. The CDR3 spells CASSLKRNTEAFF. CDR3 nucleotides: TGTGCCAGCAGCTTAAAGAGAAACACTGAAGCTTTCTTT.

V is TRBV7-2 and J is TRBJ2-7; no clear D gene. Trimming shortened V by 6 bases and J by 4 bases, and 13 bases separated the two germline ends. The CDR3 loop spans 13 amino acids. Germline V gene lookup returns CDR1 SGHTA and CDR2 FQGNSA. The DNA for the CDR3 is TGTGCCAGCAGTCCCGCACTGACGTACGAGCAGTACTTC. It encodes CASSPALTYEQYF.

This clone was detected many times. The DNA of the CDR3 is TGCAGTGCTAGAGAGGTTGGGAATTCACCCCTCCACTTT. Translation gives CSAREVGNSPLHF. This chain links TRBV20-1 with TRBJ1-6; D remains unclear. CDR1 is DFQATT and CDR2 is SNEGSKA in the germline V gene (reference sequence). Trimming pared 0 bases from V and 7 bases from J, leaving 7 bases between. This CDR3 contains 13 residues.

This clone was seen repeatedly, ten times or more. This chain links TRBV27 with TRBJ2-7; the D is unclear. The V gene's germline CDR1 is MNHEY and CDR2 SMNVEV (reference sequence). This CDR3 has 16 residues. V was clipped by 10 bases and J by 3 bases, with 25 bases between them. The CDR3 reads CATYPLGFAPLYEQYF. The CDR3, as DNA: TGTGCCACCTATCCGTTAGGGTTCGCCCCCCTCTACGAGCAGTACTTC.

This clone was counted at least ten times. The chain is built from TRBV11-3 and TRBJ2-1, with TRBD2 identical over 9 bases. The CDR3 is 15 amino acids. V trimming: 5 bases; J trimming: 0 bases; junction bases outside the gene matches: 2. The V gene's germline CDR1 is SGHNT and CDR2 YENEEA. The CDR3 sequence: CASSRSGSSYNEQFF. In DNA form, the CDR3 reads TGTGCCAGCAGCCGTAGCGGGAGCTCCTACAATGAGCAGTTCTTC.

This clone was seen repeatedly, ten times or more. V usage is TRBV6-5 and J usage is TRBJ2-3, with D possibly TRBD2 on 5 matching bases. The CDR3 is 16 residues long. V was cut by 2 bases and J by 0 bases, with 12 bases left in between. Germline V gene data show CDR1 as MNHEY and CDR2 as SVGAGI. CDR3 residues: CASSYGPRGSTDTQYF. The CDR3 nucleotides read TGTGCCAGCAGTTACGGCCCCCGGGGTAGCACAGATACGCAGTATTTT.

V gene TRBV4-2 combines with J gene TRBJ2-1; no clear D gene. The V gene's germline CDR1 is LGHNA and CDR2 YNFKEQ. The CDR3 covers 16 residues. Trimming took 1 base from V and 9 from J, leaving 19 bases between them. CDR3 region: CASSQVEPVPLGEQFF. The CDR3 nucleotides read TGTGCCAGCAGCCAAGTCGAACCGGTCCCCCTCGGTGAGCAGTTCTTC.

This clone has ten or more counts. A junction boundary mismatches the germline segment, possibly from a read error. The chain carries TRBV6-2 or TRBV6-3 and TRBJ1-5; 8 bases align to TRBD1. Germline CDR1 and CDR2: MNHEY and SVGEGT. The length of the CDR3 is 14 residues. The CDR3 spells CASRYLDRDQPQHF. CDR3 DNA: TGTGCCAGCAGATACTTGGACAGGGACCAGCCCCAGCATTTT.

This clone was seen many times. The chain employs TRBV19 and TRBJ2-1; 11 nucleotides align to TRBD2. The CDR3 contains 15 residues. Germline V gene lookup returns CDR1 LNHDA and CDR2 SQIVND (reference sequence). Trimming took 3 bases from V and 4 from J; bases not matched to a gene: 2. DNA for the CDR3: TGTGCCAGTAGTATGGCTAGCGGGGGGTACAATGAGCAGTTCTTC. Encoded protein: CASSMASGGYNEQFF.

This clone was counted many times. The V and J genes are TRBV10-3 and TRBJ2-7; D is possibly TRBD1 (6 bases). Trimming took 5 bases from V and 5 from J, leaving 10 bases between them. The length of the CDR3 is 12 residues. CDR1 and CDR2 from the germline V gene are ENHRY and SYGVKD. The CDR3 loop reads CAISQDRNEQYF. DNA for the CDR3: TGTGCCATCAGTCAGGACAGAAACGAGCAGTACTTC.

Ten or more counts support this clone. The chain combines TRBV11-1 with TRBJ2-1; 12 nucleotides align to TRBD2. Looked up from germline, CDR1 is SGHAT and CDR2 is FQDESV (reference sequence). The CDR3 extends over 16 amino acids. J lost 8 bases, V lost 1 base, and 6 bases had no gene match. DNA of the CDR3: TGTGCCAGCAGCTTAGTCCCTAGCGGGAGGGGGGATGAGCAGTTCTTC. Amino acid sequence: CASSLVPSGRGDEQFF. The complete variable domain, with remaining parts taken from reference TRBV11-1 and TRBJ2-1, reads EAEVAQSPRYKITEKSQAVAFWCDPISGHATLYWYRQILGQGPELLVQFQDESVVDDSQLPKDRFSAERLKGVDSTLKIQPAELGDSAMYLCASSLVPSGRGDEQFFGPGTRLTVL.

Ten or more counts support this clone. The chain couples TRBV24-1 to TRBJ2-2, with D perhaps matching TRBD1 or TRBD2 (5 bases each). Germline V lookup: CDR1 KGHDR, CDR2 SFDVKD. V dropped 4 bases and J dropped 4 bases, with 15 bases sitting between them. CDR3 size: 16 residues. CDR3 loop: CATSDPGRVSTGELFF. The CDR3 bases are TGTGCCACCAGTGACCCGGGACGCGTTTCCACCGGGGAGCTGTTTTTT.

This clone was seen a few times. This sequence joins TRBV5-5 and TRBJ2-3; D may be TRBD2 (5 bases). The V end was cut by 0 bases, the J end by 4 bases, with 9 bases between. Germline V gene lookup returns CDR1 SGHKS and CDR2 YYEKEE (reference sequence). This CDR3 is built from 14 residues. CDR3 DNA: TGTGCCAGCAGCTTGGTTTCCGGGGCAGATACGCAGTATTTT. This gives the protein CASSLVSGADTQYF.

The sample holds many counts of this clone. This chain joins TRBV10-1 and TRBJ2-1; 7 nucleotides line up with TRBD2. CDR1 is WNHNN and CDR2 is SYGVQD in the germline V gene (reference sequence). There are 15 residues in the CDR3. V lost 3 bases and J lost 6; bases outside the gene matches: 8. The CDR3 region has the DNA TGCGCCAGCAGTGACGGGAGCGGGAACTTCAATGAGCAGTTCTTC. Protein sequence: CASSDGSGNFNEQFF.

As regards this clone: A single base separates this from a much larger clone, so it may be a read error. The same CDR3 can be traced to other DNA sequences in this sample. This chain uses TRBV4-3 with TRBJ1-2; no clear D gene. Germline CDR1 is LGHNA and CDR2 is YSLEER. CDR3 length: 16 amino acids. Trimming cost V 0 bases and J 4 bases, with 15 bases left between them. CDR3 residues: CASSQDRSLLGYGYTF. CDR3 coding DNA: TGCGCCAGCAGCCAAGATAGGTCTCTTCTCGGCTATGGCTACACCTTC.

This clone was counted only a few times. Other DNA sequences in the sample encode the same CDR3. This chain joins TRBV28 and TRBJ2-3; D may be TRBD1 (6 bases). Trimming cost V 5 bases and J 6 bases, with 18 bases left between them. Germline V gene sequence: CDR1 MDHEN, CDR2 SYDVKM. The length of the CDR3 is 15 residues. The CDR3 protein is CASSPLDRGVDTQYF. The DNA for the CDR3 is TGTGCCAGCAGTCCACTGGACAGAGGCGTGGATACGCAGTATTTT.

This clone was found many times. The rearrangement joins TRBV12-5 to TRBJ1-2; 11 bases agree with TRBD1. Per the germline V gene, CDR1 is LGHNT and CDR2 is FRNRAP. The CDR3 consists of 16 residues. The trim removed 1 base at V and 0 bases at J, leaving 1 base unmatched. The CDR3 DNA sequence: TGTGCTAGTGGTTTGGGGACAGGGGGCACTAACTATGGCTACACCTTC. Residues: CASGLGTGGTNYGYTF.